Following are 17 T cell receptor beta chains from one sample sequenced in a study of T cell responses to AZD1222 COVID-19 vaccine. Measured with immunoSEQ multiplex PCR; TCRdb has only the in-frame clones, and not every one. This table has about 180,000 clones, approximately 91% appearing once. The source material was peripheral blood, sampled 28 days after the second AZD1222 dose. These receptors all come from an adult who received the AZD1222 COVID-19 vaccine.

This clone was found a few times. CDR3 sequence reads: CASSLSHGNNEQFF. CDR3 bases: TGTGCCAGCAGCTTAAGCCACGGGAATAATGAGCAGTTCTTC. The chain joins TRBV7-3 to TRBJ2-1; weak D call: TRBD2 (5 bases). The CDR3 spans 14 residues. Trimming removed 1 base at V and 7 bases at J, with 11 bases between. The germline CDR1 and CDR2 sequences are SGHTA and FQGTGA. Full variable domain (outside the CDR3, taken from reference TRBV7-3 and TRBJ2-1): GAGVSQTPSNKVTEKGKYVELRCDPISGHTALYWYRQSLGQGPEFLIYFQGTGAADDSGLPNDRFFAVRPEGSVSTLKIQRTERGDSAVYLCASSLSHGNNEQFFGPGTRLTVL.

V is TRBV3-1 (or the pseudogene TRBV3-2) and J is TRBJ1-4; TRBD1 matches 7 bases. Germline CDR1 and CDR2: LGHDT and YNNKEL (reference sequence). The trim removed 8 bases at V and 7 bases at J, leaving 13 bases unmatched. The CDR3 covers 15 residues. CDR3 nucleotides: TGTGCCAGCGGGCGGTCCCGACAGGGTCCTGAAAAACTGTTTTTT. It specifies CASGRSRQGPEKLFF.

This clone came up once. The rearrangement uses TRBV4-2 and TRBJ1-3, with a weak D call TRBD1 (6 bases). From germline, CDR1 is LGHNA and CDR2 YNFKEQ. This CDR3 comprises 16 residues. V was cut by 8 bases and J by 0 bases, with 17 bases left in between. The CDR3 region has the DNA TGTGCCAGCTCCCAGGGGCAGGAGCTCTCTGGAAACACCATATATTTT. Its protein product is CASSQGQELSGNTIYF.

V and J are TRBV11-2 and TRBJ1-4; 8 nucleotides match TRBD1. Unmatched junction bases numbered 6, after V lost 2 bases and J lost 7 bases. Germline values: CDR1 SGHAT, CDR2 FQNNGV. The length of the CDR3 is 15 residues. The CDR3: CASSLITGGFEKLFF. Written as DNA, the CDR3 is TGTGCCAGCAGCTTAATCACAGGGGGGTTTGAAAAACTGTTTTTT.

The CDR3 DNA is TGTGCCAGCAGCTTAACAGACACCGGGGAGCTGTTTTTT. Translating gives CASSLTDTGELFF. The chain has TRBV11-2 and TRBJ2-2; D unclear. Trimming pared 2 bases from V and 3 bases from J, leaving 4 bases between. The germline V gene has CDR1 SGHAT and CDR2 FQNNGV. The CDR3 is 13 residues long.

The chain recombines TRBV4-2 with TRBJ1-2; D is perhaps TRBD1 (6 bases). The CDR3 totals 15 residues. The germline V gene encodes CDR1 LGHNA and CDR2 YNFKEQ. The V gene lost 1 base and the J gene lost 5 bases, with 14 bases spanning the gap. The CDR3 region has the DNA TGTGCCAGCAGCCAAGGCGTAGGGGGGCGATATGGCTACACCTTC. Amino acid sequence: CASSQGVGGRYGYTF.

The chain carries TRBV4-1 and TRBJ1-2, with TRBD1 matching 8 bases. This CDR3 spans 17 amino acids. CDR1 MGHRA and CDR2 YSYEKL come from the germline V gene. The trim removed 4 bases at V and 0 bases at J, leaving 10 bases unmatched. The CDR3 DNA follows: TGCGCCAGCAGCCCCTGGACAGGGCGAGGTTCTAACTATGGCTACACCTTC. Translated, it gives CASSPWTGRGSNYGYTF.

The genes are TRBV10-3 and TRBJ2-5, with TRBD1 as a possible D gene (6 bases). Trimming shortened V by 0 bases and J by 1 base, and 18 bases separated the two germline ends. CDR3 length equals 18 residues. Germline CDR1 is ENHRY and CDR2 is SYGVKD. The CDR3: CAISESFIRGRAQETQYF. The CDR3 nucleotides are TGTGCCATCAGTGAGTCGTTTATCAGGGGCCGGGCCCAAGAGACCCAGTACTTC.

The chain joins TRBV10-2 to TRBJ2-7; 11 bases match TRBD1. This CDR3 has 13 residues. CDR1 and CDR2 (germline): WSHSY, SAAADI. V lost 8 bases, J lost 5 bases, and 5 bases stayed unmatched. The CDR3 spells CASEGQGVDEQYF. The DNA for the CDR3 is TGCGCCAGCGAGGGACAGGGGGTGGACGAGCAGTACTTC.

The gene calls are TRBV7-2 and TRBJ2-5; D remains ambiguous. V shed 0 bases and J shed 0 bases, with 5 bases lying between them. Germline-derived CDR1 and CDR2 are SGHTA and FQGNSA. There are 14 residues in the CDR3. As DNA, the CDR3 is TGTGCCAGCAGCTTAGCTGGGTACCAAGAGACCCAGTACTTC. Its protein product is CASSLAGYQETQYF.

For this clone: The germline gene is not matched at one end of the junction; a read error may be the cause. The rearrangement links TRBV6-2 or TRBV6-3 to TRBJ1-2, with D hard to call. Germline CDR1 reads MNHEY; CDR2 reads SVGEGT. The CDR3 is made up of 11 amino acids. In DNA form, the CDR3 reads TGTGCCAGCAGTTACTCTCGCGAACAGCTCTTC. It is translated as CASSYSREQLF.

This rearrangement joins TRBV10-1 to TRBJ2-7; the D gene is possibly TRBD2 (5 bases). The germline CDR1 and CDR2 sequences are WNHNN and SYGVQD (reference sequence). The CDR3 has 12 residues. The V end was cut by 2 bases, the J end by 7 bases, with 9 bases between. CDR3 in amino acids: CASSEGLAEQYF. The CDR3 nucleotides are TGCGCCAGCAGTGAGGGTCTAGCTGAGCAGTACTTC.

This clone was observed a handful of times. This rearrangement joins TRBV6-6 to TRBJ1-3, with 7 bases aligning to TRBD1. V shed 5 bases, J shed 4 bases, and the junction held 11 bases outside the gene matches. The CDR3 runs to 16 residues. Germline lookup yields CDR1 MNHNY and CDR2 SVGAGI (reference sequence). The chain's CDR3 is CASSPSTGTKGNTIYF. The CDR3 nucleotides read TGTGCCAGCAGTCCCTCGACAGGGACGAAAGGAAACACCATATATTTT.

A remark on this clone: One junction end disagrees with the germline gene, perhaps due to a read error. This rearrangement joins TRBV19 to TRBJ2-2; no firm D call. Germline CDR1 is LNHDA and CDR2 is SQIVND (reference sequence). The CDR3 spans 13 residues. This chain's CDR3 is CASNIANTGELFF. The DNA of the CDR3 is TGTGCCAGTAATATAGCGAACACCGGGGAGCTGTTTTTT.

V gene TRBV7-9 combines with J gene TRBJ1-4; D is uncertain. This CDR3 has 15 amino acids. The V gene lost 1 base and the J gene lost 5 bases, with 11 bases spanning the gap. CDR1 SEHNR and CDR2 FQNEAQ come from the germline V gene (reference sequence). The CDR3 nucleotides read TGTGCCAGCAGCTTAGGACGCCTGCCGAATGAAAAACTGTTTTTT. This sequence encodes CASSLGRLPNEKLFF.

This clone has only one observation. As DNA, the CDR3 is TGCAGCGTGGCTATGGGGGGGACAGCAGATACGCAGTATTTT. Protein product: CSVAMGGTADTQYF. The genes are TRBV29-1 and TRBJ2-3; D is tentatively TRBD1 or TRBD2 (7 bases each). Trimming left V 6 bases short and J 4 bases short, with 17 bases between. Germline assignment: CDR1 SQVTM and CDR2 ANQGSEA. This CDR3 is 14 amino acids long.

The chain joins TRBV6-1 to TRBJ2-2; 7 bases map to TRBD1. Per the germline V gene, CDR1 is MNHNS and CDR2 is SASEGT. This CDR3 has 16 residues. V shed 2 bases, J shed 4 bases, and the junction held 7 bases outside the gene matches. This CDR3 is CASSERGTVITGELFF. The DNA of the CDR3 is TGTGCCAGCAGTGAACGTGGGACAGTCATCACCGGGGAGCTGTTTTTT.